The rows below give T cell receptor beta chains drawn from one sample of a study of cytomegalovirus exposure and HLA in healthy donors. The protocol was immunoSEQ multiplex PCR, while the TCRdb copy is restricted to in-frame clones and leaves out a portion. The table lists some 91,000 clones, roughly three quarters of them singletons. The sample was PBMCs. The receptors shown here come from a woman aged 55-69 years in good health and CMV-seronegative. Both conserved end residues are part of each CDR3. The D gene is left open where the match is weak. A clone size is listed for some rows: how often the clone was seen (once, few, many), or a class if it is expanded.

NA	TRBV18	TRBJ1-1	TRBD1	CASSLLGTGAQGGAFF	TGTGCCAGCTCCCTTCTAGGGACAGGGGCCCAAGGAGGAGCTTTCTTT
NA	TRBV7-2	TRBJ2-1	NA	CASSSQDVEQFF	TGTGCCAGCAGCTCACAGGATGTTGAGCAGTTCTTC
few	TRBV29-1	TRBJ2-5	TRBD2	CSVEGPGLAGETQYF	TGCAGCGTTGAAGGGCCGGGACTAGCCGGAGAGACCCAGTACTTC
NA	TRBV6-6	TRBJ1-1	TRBD1	CASSYSRTGEEAFF	TGTGCCAGCAGTTACTCTCGGACAGGGGAGGAAGCTTTCTTT
NA	TRBV25-1	TRBJ1-1	NA	CASKQENTEAFF	TGTGCCAGTAAACAGGAGAACACTGAAGCTTTCTTT
NA	TRBV7-6	TRBJ2-7	NA	CASSILGQGQTYEQYF	TGTGCCAGCAGTATACTAGGGCAGGGGCAAACCTACGAGCAGTACTTC
few	TRBV29-1	TRBJ1-1	TRBD1	CSVDLTGLSEAFF	TGCAGCGTTGACCTGACAGGGCTGAGTGAAGCTTTCTTT
NA	TRBV4-3	TRBJ2-7	NA	CASSQVGRVYEQYF	TGCGCCAGCAGCCAAGTGGGCAGGGTTTACGAGCAGTACTTC
NA	TRBV5-1	TRBJ2-2	NA	CASSPGLTNTGELFF	TGCGCCAGCAGCCCGGGACTGACGAACACCGGGGAGCTGTTTTTT
NA	TRBV6-1	TRBJ2-3	NA	CASNLRGFTDTQYF	TGTGCCAGCAATTTGCGGGGATTCACAGATACGCAGTATTTT
NA	TRBV19	TRBJ1-1	NA	CASSIGIGDTEAFF	TGTGCCAGTAGTATTGGAATAGGGGACACTGAAGCTTTCTTT
NA	TRBV7-9	TRBJ2-5	NA	CASSHLGGQETQYF	TGTGCCAGCAGCCACCTGGGGGGTCAAGAGACCCAGTACTTC
NA	TRBV18	TRBJ1-1	NA	CASSAGRGKVAEAFF	TGTGCCAGCTCAGCGGGCAGGGGAAAGGTGGCTGAAGCTTTCTTT
NA	TRBV5-1	TRBJ2-4	TRBD2	CASSATSGGAKNIQYF	TGCGCCAGCAGTGCAACTAGCGGGGGTGCCAAAAACATTCAGTACTTC
NA	TRBV19	TRBJ1-5	NA	CASKTSGSHQPQHF	TGTGCCAGTAAGACGAGCGGGTCGCATCAGCCCCAGCATTTT
NA	TRBV5-1	TRBJ2-1	NA	CASSGAEQFF	TGCGCCAGCAGCGGAGCTGAGCAGTTCTTC
NA	TRBV18	TRBJ1-5	NA	CASSPGLGPDQPQHF	TGTGCCAGCTCACCAGGCTTGGGCCCCGACCAGCCCCAGCATTTT
NA	TRBV2	TRBJ2-1	TRBD2	CASSPLAGGYNEQFF	TGTGCCAGCAGTCCCCTAGCGGGGGGCTACAATGAGCAGTTCTTC